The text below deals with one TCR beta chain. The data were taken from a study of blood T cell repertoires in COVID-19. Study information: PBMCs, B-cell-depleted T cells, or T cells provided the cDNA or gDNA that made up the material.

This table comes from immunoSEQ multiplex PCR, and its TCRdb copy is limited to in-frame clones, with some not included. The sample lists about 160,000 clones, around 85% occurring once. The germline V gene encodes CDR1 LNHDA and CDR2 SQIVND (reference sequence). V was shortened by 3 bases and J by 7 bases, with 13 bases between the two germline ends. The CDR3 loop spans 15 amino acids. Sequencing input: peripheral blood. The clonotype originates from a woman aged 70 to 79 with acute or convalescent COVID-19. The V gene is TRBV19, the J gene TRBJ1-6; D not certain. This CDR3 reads CASSIRRSTNSPLHF. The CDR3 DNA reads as TGTGCCAGTAGTATCCGGAGGTCTACCAATTCACCCCTCCACTTT.